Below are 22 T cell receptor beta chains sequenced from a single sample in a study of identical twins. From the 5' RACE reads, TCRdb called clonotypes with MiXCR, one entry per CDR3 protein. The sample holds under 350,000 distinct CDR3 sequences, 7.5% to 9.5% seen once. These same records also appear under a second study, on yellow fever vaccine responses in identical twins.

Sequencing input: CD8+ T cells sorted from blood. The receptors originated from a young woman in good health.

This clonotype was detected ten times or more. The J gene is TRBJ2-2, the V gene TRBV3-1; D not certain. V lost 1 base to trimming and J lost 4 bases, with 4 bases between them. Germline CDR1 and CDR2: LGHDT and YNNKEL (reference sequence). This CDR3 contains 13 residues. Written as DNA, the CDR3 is TGTGCCAGCAGCCAAGTTAGCACCGGGGAGCTGTTTTTT. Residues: CASSQVSTGELFF.

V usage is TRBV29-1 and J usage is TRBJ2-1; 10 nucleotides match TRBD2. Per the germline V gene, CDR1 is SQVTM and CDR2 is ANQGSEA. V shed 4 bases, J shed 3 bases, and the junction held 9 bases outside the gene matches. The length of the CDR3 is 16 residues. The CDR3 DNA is TGCAGCGTTGCTACTTCTACTAGCGGGGACTACAATGAGCAGTTCTTC. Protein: CSVATSTSGDYNEQFF.

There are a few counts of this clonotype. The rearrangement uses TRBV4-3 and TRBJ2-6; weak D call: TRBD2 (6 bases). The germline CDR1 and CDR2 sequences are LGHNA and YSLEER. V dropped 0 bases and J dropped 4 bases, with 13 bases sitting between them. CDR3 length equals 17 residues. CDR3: CASSQDYPGAGANVLTF. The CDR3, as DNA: TGCGCCAGCAGCCAAGATTATCCGGGAGCGGGGGCCAACGTCCTGACTTTC.

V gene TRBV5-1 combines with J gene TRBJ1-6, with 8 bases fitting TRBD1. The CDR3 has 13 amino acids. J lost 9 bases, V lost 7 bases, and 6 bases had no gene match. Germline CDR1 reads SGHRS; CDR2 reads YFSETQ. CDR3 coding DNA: TGCGCCAGCGGGGGACAGGTGGGTTCACCCCTCCACTTT. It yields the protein CASGGQVGSPLHF.

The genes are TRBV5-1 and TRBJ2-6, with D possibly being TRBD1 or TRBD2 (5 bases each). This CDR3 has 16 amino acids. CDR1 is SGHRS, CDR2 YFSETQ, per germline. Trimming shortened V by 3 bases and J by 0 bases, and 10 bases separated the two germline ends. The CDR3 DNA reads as TGCGCCAGCAGCTCGGGACCCCCCTCTGGGGCCAACGTCCTGACTTTC. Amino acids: CASSSGPPSGANVLTF. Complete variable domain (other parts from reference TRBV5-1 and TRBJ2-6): KAGVTQTPRYLIKTRGQQVTLSCSPISGHRSVSWYQQTPGQGLQFLFEYFSETQRNKGNFPGRFSGRQFSNSRSEMNVSTLELGDSALYLCASSSGPPSGANVLTFGAGSRLTVL.

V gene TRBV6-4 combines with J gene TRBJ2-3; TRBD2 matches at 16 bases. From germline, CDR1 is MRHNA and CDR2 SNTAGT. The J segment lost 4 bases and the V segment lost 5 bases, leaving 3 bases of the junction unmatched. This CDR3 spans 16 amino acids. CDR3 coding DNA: TGTGCCAGCAGTCACGGGACTAGCGGGGGGGCAGATACGCAGTATTTT. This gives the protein CASSHGTSGGADTQYF.

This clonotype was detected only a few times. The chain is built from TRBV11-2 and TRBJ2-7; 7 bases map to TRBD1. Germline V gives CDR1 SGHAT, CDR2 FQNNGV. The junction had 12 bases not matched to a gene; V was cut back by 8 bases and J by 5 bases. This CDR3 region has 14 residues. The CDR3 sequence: CASGGPTGYDEQYF. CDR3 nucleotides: TGTGCCAGCGGTGGGCCGACAGGGTACGACGAGCAGTACTTC.

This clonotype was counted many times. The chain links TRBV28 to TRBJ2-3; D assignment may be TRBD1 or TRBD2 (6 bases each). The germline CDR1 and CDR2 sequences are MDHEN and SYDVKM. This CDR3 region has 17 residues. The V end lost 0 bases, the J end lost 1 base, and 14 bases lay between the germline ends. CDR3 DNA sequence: TGTGCCAGCAGTTTATGGATGGCGGAGGGGGGCACAGATACGCAGTATTTT. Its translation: CASSLWMAEGGTDTQYF.

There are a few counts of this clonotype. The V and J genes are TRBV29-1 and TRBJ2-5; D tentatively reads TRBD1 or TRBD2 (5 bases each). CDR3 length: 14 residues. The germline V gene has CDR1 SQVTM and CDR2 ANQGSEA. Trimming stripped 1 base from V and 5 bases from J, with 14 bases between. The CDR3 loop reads CSVEGDLLVETQYF. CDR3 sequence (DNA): TGCAGCGTTGAAGGGGACCTACTGGTGGAGACCCAGTACTTC.

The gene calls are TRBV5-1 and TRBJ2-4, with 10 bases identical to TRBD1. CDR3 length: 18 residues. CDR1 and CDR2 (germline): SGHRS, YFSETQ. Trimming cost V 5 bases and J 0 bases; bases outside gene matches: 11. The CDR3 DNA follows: TGCGCCAGCAGAGGGACAGGGGCGAGACCCTTAGCCAAAAACATTCAGTACTTC. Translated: CASRGTGARPLAKNIQYF.

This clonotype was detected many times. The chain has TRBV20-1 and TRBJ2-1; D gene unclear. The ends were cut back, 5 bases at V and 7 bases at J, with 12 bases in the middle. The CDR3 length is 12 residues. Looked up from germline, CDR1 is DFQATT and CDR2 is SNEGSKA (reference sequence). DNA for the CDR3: TGCAGTGCTTCCGGAAGAGAAAATGAGCAGTTCTTC. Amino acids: CSASGRENEQFF.

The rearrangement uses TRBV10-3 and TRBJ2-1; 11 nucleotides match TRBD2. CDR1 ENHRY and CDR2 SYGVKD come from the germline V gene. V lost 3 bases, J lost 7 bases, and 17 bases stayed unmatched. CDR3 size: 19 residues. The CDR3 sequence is CAISDGLMTSGTIGNEQFF. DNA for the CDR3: TGTGCCATCAGTGACGGACTCATGACTAGCGGGACAATTGGGAATGAGCAGTTCTTC.

The CDR3 loop is CATSDWQTGEQFF. The CDR3 nucleotides are TGTGCCACCAGTGATTGGCAAACTGGTGAGCAGTTCTTC. This chain links TRBV24-1 with TRBJ2-1; D ambiguous. V was clipped by 2 bases and J by 9 bases, with 10 bases between them. CDR3 length equals 13 residues. CDR1 is KGHDR and CDR2 is SFDVKD in the germline V gene.

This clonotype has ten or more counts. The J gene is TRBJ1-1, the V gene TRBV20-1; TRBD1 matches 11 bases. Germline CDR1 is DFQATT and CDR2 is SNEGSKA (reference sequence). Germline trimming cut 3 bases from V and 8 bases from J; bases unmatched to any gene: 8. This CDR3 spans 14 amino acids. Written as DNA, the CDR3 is TGCAGTGCTAGGGACGTGGACAGGGGGCTCGAAGCTTTCTTT. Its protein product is CSARDVDRGLEAFF.

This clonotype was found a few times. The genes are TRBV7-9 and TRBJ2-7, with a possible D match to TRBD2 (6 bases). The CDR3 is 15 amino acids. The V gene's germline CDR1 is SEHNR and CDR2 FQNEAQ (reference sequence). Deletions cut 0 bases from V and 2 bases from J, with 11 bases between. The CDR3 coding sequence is TGTGCCAGCAGCTTAGCCAAGGAGGGAACCTACGAGCAGTACTTC. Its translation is CASSLAKEGTYEQYF.

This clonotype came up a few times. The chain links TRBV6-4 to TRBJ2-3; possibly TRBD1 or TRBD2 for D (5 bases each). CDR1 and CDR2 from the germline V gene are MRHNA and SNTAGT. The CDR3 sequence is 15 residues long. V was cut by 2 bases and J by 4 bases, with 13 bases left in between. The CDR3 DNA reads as TGTGCCAGCAGTGACCTCTCCGTGGGACCAGATACGCAGTATTTT. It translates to CASSDLSVGPDTQYF.

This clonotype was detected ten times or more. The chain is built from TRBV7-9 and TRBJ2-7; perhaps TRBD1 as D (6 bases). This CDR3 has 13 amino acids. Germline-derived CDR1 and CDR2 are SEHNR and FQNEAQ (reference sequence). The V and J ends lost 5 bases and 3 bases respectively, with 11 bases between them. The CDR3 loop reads CASSPKGVYEQYF. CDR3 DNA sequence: TGTGCCAGCAGCCCGAAGGGGGTCTACGAGCAGTACTTC. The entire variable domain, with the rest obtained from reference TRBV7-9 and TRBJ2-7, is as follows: DTGVSQNPRHKITKRGQNVTFRCDPISEHNRLYWYRQTLGQGPEFLTYFQNEAQLEKSRLLSDRFSAERPKGSFSTLEIQRTEQGDSAMYLCASSPKGVYEQYFGPGTRLTVT.

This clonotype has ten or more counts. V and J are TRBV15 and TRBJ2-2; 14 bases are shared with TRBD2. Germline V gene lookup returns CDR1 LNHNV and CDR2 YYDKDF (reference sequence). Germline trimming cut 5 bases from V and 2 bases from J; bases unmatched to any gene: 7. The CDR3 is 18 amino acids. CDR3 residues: CATSPGTSGGLNTGELFF. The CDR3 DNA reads TGTGCCACCAGCCCCGGGACTAGCGGGGGCCTCAACACCGGGGAGCTGTTTTTT.

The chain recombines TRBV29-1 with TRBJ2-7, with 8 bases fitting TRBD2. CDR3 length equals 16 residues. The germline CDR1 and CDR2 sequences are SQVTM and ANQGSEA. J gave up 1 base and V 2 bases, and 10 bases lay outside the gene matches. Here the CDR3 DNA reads TGCAGCGTTGAATTGGTGGTAGCGGGAAGTTCCTACGAGCAGTACTTC. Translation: CSVELVVAGSSYEQYF.

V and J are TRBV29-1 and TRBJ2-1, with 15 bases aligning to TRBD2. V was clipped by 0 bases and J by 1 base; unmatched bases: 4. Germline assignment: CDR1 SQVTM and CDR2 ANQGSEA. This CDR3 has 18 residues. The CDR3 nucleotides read TGCAGCGTTGAAGATCACGGACTAGCGGGGGGGTCCTACAATGAGCAGTTCTTC. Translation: CSVEDHGLAGGSYNEQFF.

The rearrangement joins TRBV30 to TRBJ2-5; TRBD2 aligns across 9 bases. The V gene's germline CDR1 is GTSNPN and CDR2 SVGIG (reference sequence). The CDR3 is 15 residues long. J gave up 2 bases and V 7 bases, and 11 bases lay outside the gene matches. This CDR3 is CALSPSLAGQETQYF. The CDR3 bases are TGTGCCTTAAGTCCCTCCCTAGCGGGGCAAGAGACCCAGTACTTC.

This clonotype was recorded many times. CDR3 protein: CASSSGTGDSEQYF. The CDR3, as DNA: TGCGCCAGCAGCTCCGGGACAGGGGATAGCGAGCAGTACTTC. The chain uses TRBV5-1 and TRBJ2-7, with 10 bases lining up with TRBD1. This CDR3 contains 14 residues. Germline CDR1 reads SGHRS; CDR2 reads YFSETQ. V was clipped by 3 bases and J by 6 bases; unmatched bases: 6.